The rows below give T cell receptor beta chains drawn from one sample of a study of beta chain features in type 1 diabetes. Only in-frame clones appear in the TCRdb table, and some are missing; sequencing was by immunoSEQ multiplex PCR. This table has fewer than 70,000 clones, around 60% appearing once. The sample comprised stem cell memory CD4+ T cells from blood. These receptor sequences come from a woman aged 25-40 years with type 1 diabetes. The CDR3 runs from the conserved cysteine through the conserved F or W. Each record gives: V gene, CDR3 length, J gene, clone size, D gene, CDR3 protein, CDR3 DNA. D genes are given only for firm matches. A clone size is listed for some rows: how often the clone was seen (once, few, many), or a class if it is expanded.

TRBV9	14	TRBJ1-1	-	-	CASSVVSGSAEAFF	TGTGCCAGCAGCGTAGTTTCGGGGAGCGCTGAAGCTTTCTTT
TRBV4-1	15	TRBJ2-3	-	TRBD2	CASGAGGPGTDTQYF	TGCGCCAGCGGAGCGGGAGGGCCCGGCACAGATACGCAGTATTTT
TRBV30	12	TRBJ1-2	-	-	CAWSPTTDGYTF	TGTGCCTGGAGTCCGACGACAGATGGCTACACCTTC
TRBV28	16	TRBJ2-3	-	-	CASSLSSAGASDTQYF	TGTGCCAGCAGTTTATCCTCGGCAGGGGCTTCAGATACGCAGTATTTT
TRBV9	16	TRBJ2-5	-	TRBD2	CASSVGTSGSIETQYF	TGTGCCAGCAGCGTGGGGACTAGCGGGAGTATCGAGACCCAGTACTTC
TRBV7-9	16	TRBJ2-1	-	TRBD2	CASSPALAGVRNEQFF	TGTGCCAGCAGCCCCGCACTAGCGGGAGTAAGGAATGAGCAGTTCTTC
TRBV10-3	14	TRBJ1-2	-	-	CAISASGGAYGYTF	TGTGCCATCAGTGCGTCGGGGGGAGCCTATGGCTACACCTTC
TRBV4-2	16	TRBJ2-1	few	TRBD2	CASSQVSGRGYNEQFF	TGTGCCAGCAGCCAAGTTAGCGGGAGGGGGTACAATGAGCAGTTCTTC
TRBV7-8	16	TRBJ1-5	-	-	CASSTDPPGLYQPQHF	TGTGCCAGCAGCACAGACCCCCCAGGGTTGTATCAGCCCCAGCATTTT
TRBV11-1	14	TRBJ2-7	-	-	CASSPRLRDDEQYF	TGTGCCAGCAGCCCGCGTCTCAGGGATGACGAGCAGTACTTC
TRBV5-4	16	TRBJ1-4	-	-	CASSYREGGGNEKLFF	TGTGCCAGCAGCTACAGGGAGGGGGGTGGAAATGAAAAACTGTTTTTT
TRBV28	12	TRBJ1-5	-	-	CASSLLGEPQHF	TGTGCCAGCAGTTTATTAGGGGAGCCCCAGCATTTT
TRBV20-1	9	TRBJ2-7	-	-	CSAEAEQYF	TGCAGTGCGGAGGCCGAGCAGTACTTC
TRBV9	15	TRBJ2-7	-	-	CASSVDQGRTYEQYF	TGTGCCAGCAGCGTAGACCAGGGTCGGACCTACGAGCAGTACTTC
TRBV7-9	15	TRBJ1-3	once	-	CASSFGAGSGNTIYF	TGTGCCAGCAGCTTCGGGGCGGGGTCCGGAAACACCATATATTTT
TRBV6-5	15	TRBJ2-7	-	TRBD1	CASRSGTVVPYEQYF	TGTGCCAGCAGATCCGGGACAGTAGTTCCCTACGAGCAGTACTTC
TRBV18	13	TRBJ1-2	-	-	CASSPAGNYGYTF	TGTGCCAGCTCACCAGCGGGTAACTATGGCTACACCTTC
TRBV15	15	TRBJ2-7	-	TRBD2	CATSRDPGTTYEQYF	TGTGCCACCAGCAGAGATCCCGGGACTACCTACGAGCAGTACTTC
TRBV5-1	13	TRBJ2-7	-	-	CASSLQGPYEQYF	TGCGCCAGCAGCTTGCAGGGGCCCTACGAGCAGTACTTC
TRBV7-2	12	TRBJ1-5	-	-	CASSAYNQPQHF	TGTGCCAGCAGCGCCTATAATCAGCCCCAGCATTTT
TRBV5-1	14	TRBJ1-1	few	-	CASSLVSPNTEAFF	TGCGCCAGCAGCTTGGTATCTCCGAACACTGAAGCTTTCTTT
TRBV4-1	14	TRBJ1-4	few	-	CASSQVGREEKLFF	TGCGCCAGCAGCCAAGTTGGGCGCGAGGAAAAACTGTTTTTT
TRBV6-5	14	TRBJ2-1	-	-	CASSYWRVGNEQFF	TGTGCCAGCAGTTACTGGAGGGTGGGAAATGAGCAGTTCTTC
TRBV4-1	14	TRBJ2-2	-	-	CASSQELRTGELFF	TGCGCCAGCAGCCAAGAATTGCGAACCGGGGAGCTGTTTTTT
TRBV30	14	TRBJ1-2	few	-	CAWSVQGANYGYTF	TGTGCCTGGAGTGTACAAGGGGCTAACTATGGCTACACCTTC
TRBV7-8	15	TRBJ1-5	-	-	CASSLGRGPNQPQHF	TGTGCCAGCAGCTTAGGGCGGGGGCCAAATCAGCCCCAGCATTTT
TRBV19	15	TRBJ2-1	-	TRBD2	CASSIEASGSNEQFF	TGTGCCAGTAGTATAGAGGCTAGCGGGAGCAATGAGCAGTTCTTC
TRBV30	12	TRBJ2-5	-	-	CAWSVGRETQYF	TGTGCCTGGAGTGTAGGGAGAGAGACCCAGTACTTC
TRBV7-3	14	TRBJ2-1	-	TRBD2	CASSPGTRRNEQFF	TGTGCCAGCAGCCCCGGGACTAGGCGCAATGAGCAGTTCTTC
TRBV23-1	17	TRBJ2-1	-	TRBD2	CASSHGLAGGPRNEQFF	TGCGCCAGCAGTCACGGACTAGCGGGAGGGCCGAGGAATGAGCAGTTCTTC
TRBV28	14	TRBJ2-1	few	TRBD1	CASSSPQGVNEQFF	TGTGCCAGCAGTTCCCCTCAGGGGGTCAATGAGCAGTTCTTC
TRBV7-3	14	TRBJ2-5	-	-	CASSSGRGQETQYF	TGTGCCAGCAGCTCCGGGCGGGGTCAAGAGACCCAGTACTTC
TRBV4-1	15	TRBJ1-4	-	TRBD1	CASSQETGAGEKLFF	TGCGCCAGCAGCCAGGAAACAGGGGCCGGTGAAAAACTGTTTTTT
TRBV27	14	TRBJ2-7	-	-	CASSFLQGRDEQYF	TGTGCCAGCAGTTTCCTTCAGGGTCGGGACGAGCAGTACTTC
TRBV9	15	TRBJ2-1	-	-	CASSVSSGAYNEQFF	TGTGCCAGCAGCGTATCGTCAGGGGCGTACAATGAGCAGTTCTTC
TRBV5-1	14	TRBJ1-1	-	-	CASSWQGRETEAFF	TGCGCCAGCAGCTGGCAGGGGAGGGAAACTGAAGCTTTCTTT
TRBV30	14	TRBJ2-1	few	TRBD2	CAWSTLAGSYEQFF	TGTGCCTGGAGTACCCTAGCGGGATCCTATGAGCAGTTCTTC
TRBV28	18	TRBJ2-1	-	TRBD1	CASSFPSIPGQGYNEQFF	TGTGCCAGCAGTTTCCCCTCTATCCCGGGACAGGGGTACAATGAGCAGTTCTTC
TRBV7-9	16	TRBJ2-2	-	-	CASTLPQVSDTGELFF	TGTGCCAGCACCCTCCCCCAGGTGTCGGACACCGGGGAGCTGTTTTTT
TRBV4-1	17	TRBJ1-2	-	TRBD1	CASNPRKGDSFNYGYTF	TGCGCCAGCAACCCTAGGAAGGGGGACAGCTTTAACTATGGCTACACCTTC
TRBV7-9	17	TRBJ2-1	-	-	CASSPHSGLSSYNEQFF	TGTGCCAGCAGCCCGCACTCGGGATTGAGCTCCTACAATGAGCAGTTCTTC
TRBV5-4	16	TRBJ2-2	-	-	CASSLLGAGNTGELFF	TGTGCCAGCAGCTTGCTTGGGGCTGGGAACACCGGGGAGCTGTTTTTT
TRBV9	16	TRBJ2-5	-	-	CASSVGNSGQVETQYF	TGTGCCAGCAGCGTAGGTAATAGCGGCCAAGTGGAGACCCAGTACTTC
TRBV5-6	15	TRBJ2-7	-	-	CASSLDQGQFYEQYF	TGTGCCAGCAGCTTGGATCAGGGACAATTTTACGAGCAGTACTTC
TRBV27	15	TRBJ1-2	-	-	CASSLRFRDFYGYTF	TGTGCCAGCAGTTTACGTTTCCGGGACTTCTATGGCTACACCTTC
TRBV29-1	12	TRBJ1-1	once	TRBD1	CSVGRQGGEAFF	TGCAGCGTTGGACGACAGGGGGGTGAAGCTTTCTTT
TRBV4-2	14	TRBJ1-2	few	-	CASSQDKAAYGYTF	TGTGCCAGCAGCCAAGATAAGGCAGCGTATGGCTACACCTTC
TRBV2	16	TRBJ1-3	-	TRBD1	CASKYSRTGSGNTIYF	TGTGCCAGCAAGTATTCGAGGACAGGGTCTGGAAACACCATATATTTT
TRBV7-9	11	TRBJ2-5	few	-	CASSHSETQYF	TGTGCCAGCAGCCATTCAGAGACCCAGTACTTC
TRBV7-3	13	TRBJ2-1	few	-	CASSYQNGNEQFF	TGTGCCAGCAGTTACCAAAACGGCAATGAGCAGTTCTTC